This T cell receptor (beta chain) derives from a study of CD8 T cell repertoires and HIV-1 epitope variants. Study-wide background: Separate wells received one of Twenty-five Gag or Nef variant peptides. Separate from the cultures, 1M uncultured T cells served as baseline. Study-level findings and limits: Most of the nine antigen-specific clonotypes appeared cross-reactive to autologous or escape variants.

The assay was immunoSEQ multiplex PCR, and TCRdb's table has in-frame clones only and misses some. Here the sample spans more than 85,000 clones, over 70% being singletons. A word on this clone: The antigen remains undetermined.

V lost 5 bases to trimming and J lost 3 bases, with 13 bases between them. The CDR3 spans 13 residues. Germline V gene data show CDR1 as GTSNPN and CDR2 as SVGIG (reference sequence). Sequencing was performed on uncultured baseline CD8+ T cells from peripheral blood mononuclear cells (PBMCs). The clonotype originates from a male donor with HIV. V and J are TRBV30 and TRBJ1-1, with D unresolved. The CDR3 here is CAWALYRDTEAFF. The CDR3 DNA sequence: TGTGCCTGGGCCCTTTACCGGGACACTGAAGCTTTCTTT.